The rows below give T cell receptor beta chains drawn from one sample of a study of CD8 T cells in ankylosing spondylitis. TCRdb recomputed calls from the 5' RACE reads with MiXCR, one row per CDR3 protein. The sample has about 350,000 distinct CDR3 sequences, roughly 20% seen once. Input material: blood, either unsorted or a sorted T cell fraction (not recorded which). The source of these receptors is a male donor with ankylosing spondylitis or in good health (not recorded which). Each CDR3 is given without its conserved first and last residue.

V gene,CDR3 protein
TRBV2,ATQGGFSYEQY
TRBV12-3/TRBV12-4,ASSDWRSSYEQY
TRBV11-2,ASSLWGLEGATEAF
TRBV4-1,ASSQEGSSNEKLF
TRBV29-1,SVEDGTGPEAF
TRBV7-6,ASSSSDQSTDTQY
TRBV6-1,ASSHRLAGGAPYNEQF
TRBV6-1,ASNPSVLSYEQY
TRBV3-1,ASRGRGYEQY
TRBV29-1,SVGGGVYEQY
TRBV3-1,ASSQERYYNEQF
TRBV30,AWSTGTGANVLT
TRBV7-6,ASSSYRVSYEQY
TRBV4-2,ASSQAVAGDYNEQF
TRBV6-1,ASSPVAGEYQETQY
TRBV9,ASSGGGLAGLDTQY
TRBV12-3/TRBV12-4,ASSFGTSYEQY
TRBV3-1,ASSQVDSGTSGGDTITDTQY
TRBV7-9,ASSSRQGLETQY
TRBV30,AWSGGAASTDTQY
TRBV4-2,ASSQARAQETQY
TRBV20-1,SASPRGGPPEQY
TRBV12-3/TRBV12-4,ASSALLDSQETQY
TRBV28,ASMSDRGGNYEQY
TRBV10-3,AISSGGASGANTGELF
TRBV6-1,ASSGPSTGETQY
TRBV12-3/TRBV12-4,ASSLGQFNTEAF
TRBV2,ASSEVRDRTDEQY
TRBV27,ASRQGDQETQY
TRBV6-1,ASSVFRRHDNEQF
TRBV6-5,ASSYVGGRTGELF
TRBV5-5,ASSFFQGTYEQY
TRBV10-1,ASDGVRHEKLF
TRBV11-2,ASSFWGGSYNEQF
TRBV4-1,ASSQVLNQPQH
TRBV6-4,ASSEQGTTEAF
TRBV9,ASSTGGSNEQF
TRBV12-3/TRBV12-4,ASSAGFEVYGYT
TRBV7-9,ASSLRAGGYTDTQY